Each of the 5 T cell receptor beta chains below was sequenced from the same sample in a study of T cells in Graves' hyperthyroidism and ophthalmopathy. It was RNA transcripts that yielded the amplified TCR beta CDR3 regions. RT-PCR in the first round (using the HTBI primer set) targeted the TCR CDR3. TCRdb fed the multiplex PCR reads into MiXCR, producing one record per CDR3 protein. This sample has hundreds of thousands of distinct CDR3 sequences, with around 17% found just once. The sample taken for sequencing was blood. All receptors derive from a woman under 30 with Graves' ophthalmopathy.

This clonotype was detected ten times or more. Here the CDR3 reads CASSPGLNSYEQYF. Written as DNA, the CDR3 is TGCGCCAGCAGCCCGGGACTGAACTCCTACGAGCAGTACTTC. This chain links TRBV4-1 with TRBJ2-7; maybe TRBD2 (6 bases). The CDR3 has 14 amino acids. Germline CDR1 MGHRA, CDR2 YSYEKL. The V end lost 4 bases, the J end lost 0 bases, and 10 bases lay between the germline ends.

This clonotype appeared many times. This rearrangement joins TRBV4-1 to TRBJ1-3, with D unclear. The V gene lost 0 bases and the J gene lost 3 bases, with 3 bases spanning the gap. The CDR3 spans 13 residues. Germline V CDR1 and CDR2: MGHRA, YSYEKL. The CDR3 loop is CASSQDGGNTIYF. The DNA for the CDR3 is TGCGCCAGCAGCCAAGACGGTGGAAACACCATATATTTT.

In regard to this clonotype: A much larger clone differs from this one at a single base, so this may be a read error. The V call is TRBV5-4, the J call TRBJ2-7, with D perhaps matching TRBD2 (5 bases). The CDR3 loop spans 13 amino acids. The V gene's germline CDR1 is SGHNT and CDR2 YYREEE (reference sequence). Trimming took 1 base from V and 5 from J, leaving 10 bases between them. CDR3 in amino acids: CASSLYGEHEQYF. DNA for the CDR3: TGTGCCAGCAGCTTGTACGGGGAGCACGAGCAGTACTTC.

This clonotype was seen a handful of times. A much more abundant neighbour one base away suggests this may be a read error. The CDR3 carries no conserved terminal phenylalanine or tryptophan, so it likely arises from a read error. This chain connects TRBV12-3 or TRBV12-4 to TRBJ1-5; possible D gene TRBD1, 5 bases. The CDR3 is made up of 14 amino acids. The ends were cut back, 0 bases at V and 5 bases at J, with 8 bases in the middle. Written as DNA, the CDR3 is TGTGCCAGCAGTTTAGCTGCCAGGGATCAGCCCCAGCATCTT. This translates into CASSLAARDQPQHL.

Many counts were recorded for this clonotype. CDR3: CSAIGPGLARHNEQFF. Written as DNA, the CDR3 is TGCAGTGCTATAGGTCCGGGGCTAGCAAGACACAATGAGCAGTTCTTC. The chain has TRBV20-1 and TRBJ2-1; D may correspond to TRBD1 or TRBD2 (5 bases each). The CDR3 sequence is 16 residues long. The V end lost 4 bases, the J end lost 5 bases, and 21 bases lay between the germline ends. Germline-derived CDR1 and CDR2 are DFQATT and SNEGSKA (reference sequence).